The clone carrying this T cell receptor (beta chain) occurred a few times. The data stem from a study of blood T cells in healthy people across ages. Germline CDR1 is SQVTM and CDR2 is ANQGSEA. This CDR3 region has 16 residues. Trimming removed 4 bases from V and 2 bases from J, with 19 bases in between. A second PCR of 7 to 11 cycles used a sample-barcoded 5' primer and a J-beta primer mix. TCRdb re-derived calls from the 5' RACE reads in MiXCR, one entry per CDR3 protein. The sample records about 1.4 million distinct CDR3 sequences, approximately 59% being singletons. The TCR originated in a man between 18 and 35 years old in good health. The V and J genes are TRBV29-1 and TRBJ2-3; maybe TRBD1 (5 bases). Sample: blood. As DNA, the CDR3 is TGCAGCGTTGGCGGCTCCCAGACAGACTTCACAGATACGCAGTATTTT. Translated: CSVGGSQTDFTDTQYF.